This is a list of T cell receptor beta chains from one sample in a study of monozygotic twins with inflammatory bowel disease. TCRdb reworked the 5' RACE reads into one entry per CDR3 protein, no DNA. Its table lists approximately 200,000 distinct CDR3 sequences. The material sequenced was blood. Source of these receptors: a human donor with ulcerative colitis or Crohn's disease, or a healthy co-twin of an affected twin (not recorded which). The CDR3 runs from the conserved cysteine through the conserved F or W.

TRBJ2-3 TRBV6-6 CATLAGRTDTQYF
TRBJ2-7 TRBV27 CASSKEGLAISYEQYF
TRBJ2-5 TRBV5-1 CASSRTKETQYF
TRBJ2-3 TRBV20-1 CSAIVAESTDTQYF
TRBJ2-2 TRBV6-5 CASSYSSQGGAGELFF
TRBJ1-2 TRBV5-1 CASSLGDREARGYTF
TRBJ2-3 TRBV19 CASKASGRSTDTQYF
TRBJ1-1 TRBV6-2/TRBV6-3 CASSYSHTEAFF
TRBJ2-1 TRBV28 CASSFLENNEQFF
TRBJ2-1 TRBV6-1 CASSERASGWYNEQFF
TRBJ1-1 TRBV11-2 CASSLSESVLDEAFF
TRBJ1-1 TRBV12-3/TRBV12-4 CASRPWTANTEAFF
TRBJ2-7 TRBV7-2 CASSSVAGKRMFYEQYF
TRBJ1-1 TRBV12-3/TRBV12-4 CASSRHVGEAFF
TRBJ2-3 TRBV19 CASRGTDPNPTDTQYF
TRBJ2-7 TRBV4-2 CASSQGAGGDYEQYF
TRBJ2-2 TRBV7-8 CASSFIIGGELFF
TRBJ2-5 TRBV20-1 CSARPLDRGGETQYF
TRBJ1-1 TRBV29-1 CSAQDRVTEAFF
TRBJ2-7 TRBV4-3 CASSQEGGQSYEQYF
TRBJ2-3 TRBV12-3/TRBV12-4 CASSLSVGRTDTQYF
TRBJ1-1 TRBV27 CASSPIPPGRLNTEAFF
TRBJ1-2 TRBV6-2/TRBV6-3 CASSWTGSPSGYTF
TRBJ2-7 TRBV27 CASSPLLQARTYEQYF
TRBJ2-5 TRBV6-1 CASRPRLPVQETQYF
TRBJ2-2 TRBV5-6 CASSLFGGNTGELFF
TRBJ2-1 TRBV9 CASSAPPSGGLNEQFF
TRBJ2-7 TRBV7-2 CASGSLMTEQYF
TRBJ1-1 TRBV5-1 CASSLGLGAEAFF
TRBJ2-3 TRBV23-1 CASSQTSCVTDTQYF
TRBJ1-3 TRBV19 CASLTSSSGNTIYF
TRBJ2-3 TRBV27 CASSLRTGGRDTQYF
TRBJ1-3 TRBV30 CAWRVSGNTIYF
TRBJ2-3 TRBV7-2 CASSLLYTQYF
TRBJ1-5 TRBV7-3 CASSLTVNQPQHF
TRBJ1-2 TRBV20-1 CSTIQGLTYPYGYTF
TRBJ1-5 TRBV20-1 CSAPGEGGGYSQPQHF
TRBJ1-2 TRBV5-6 CASRIQGYGYTF
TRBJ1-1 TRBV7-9 CASSLIGGPTEAFF
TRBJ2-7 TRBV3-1 CASSPPGRGRSYEQYF
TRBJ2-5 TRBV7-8 CASSLPRLAGRETQYF
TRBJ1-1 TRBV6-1 CASSEGVREAFF
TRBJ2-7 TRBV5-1 CASSSDGQPYEQYF
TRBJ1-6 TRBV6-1 CASMGTGVSPLHF
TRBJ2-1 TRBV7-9 CASSPRLAGFIYNEQFF
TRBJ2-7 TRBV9 CASSVGTSATEQYF
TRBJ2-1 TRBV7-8 CASSFSVFSYNEQFF
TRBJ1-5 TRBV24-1 CATSDSPTLDRSNQPQHF